This T cell receptor beta chain appears in the sequencing data of a study of blood T cell repertoires in COVID-19. Overall study: COVID-19 samples collected from the United States, Italy and Spain covered acute and convalescent phases.

Only in-frame clones appear in the TCRdb table, and some are missing; sequencing was by immunoSEQ multiplex PCR. The sample has 120,000 or so clones; around nine tenths are singletons. Germline V lookup: CDR1 SGHNT, CDR2 YENEEA. The CDR3 is 13 residues long. V shed 7 bases and J shed 5 bases, with 12 bases lying between them. Enrollment of patients from Seattle took place during active infection, with longitudinal follow-up. The V gene is TRBV11-3, the J gene TRBJ2-1, with unresolved D. The sample consisted of peripheral blood. This receptor was identified in a man between 60 and 75 years old with COVID-19, enrolled during active disease. The CDR3 DNA sequence: TGTGCCAGCACCATGGGCAGCAACAATGAGCAGTTCTTC. Encoded protein: CASTMGSNNEQFF.